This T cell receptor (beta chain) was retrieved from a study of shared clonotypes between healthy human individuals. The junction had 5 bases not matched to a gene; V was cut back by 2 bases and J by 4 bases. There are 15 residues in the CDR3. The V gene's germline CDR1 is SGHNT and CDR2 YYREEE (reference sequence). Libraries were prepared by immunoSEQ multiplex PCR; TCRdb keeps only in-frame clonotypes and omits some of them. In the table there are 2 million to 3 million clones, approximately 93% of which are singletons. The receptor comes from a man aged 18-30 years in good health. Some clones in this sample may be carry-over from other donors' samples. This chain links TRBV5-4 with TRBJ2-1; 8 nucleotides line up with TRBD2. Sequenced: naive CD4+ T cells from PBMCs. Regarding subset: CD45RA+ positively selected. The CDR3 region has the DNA TGTGCCAGCAGCTTTGTAGTAGCGGGATACAATGAGCAGTTCTTC. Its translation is CASSFVVAGYNEQFF.